These T cell receptor beta chains were read from a single sample in a study of shared clonotypes between healthy human individuals. Profiling relied on immunoSEQ multiplex PCR, and the TCRdb table lists in-frame clones only, not all of them. Found here are some 2.3 million clones, 90% to 95% of them singletons; the top ten hold 0.35% to 0.5%. Sequencing input: naive CD4+ T cells from PBMCs. These receptors were obtained from a man aged 18 to 30 in good health. Some clones in this sample may be carry-over from other donors' samples. The CDR3 runs from the conserved cysteine through the conserved F or W. The D gene is left open where the match is weak. The listing skips clone size in some rows; elsewhere it reads once, few, many or a size class.

abundance	v_gene	d_gene	j_gene	CDR3nt	CDR3aa
NA	TRBV7-3	TRBD1	TRBJ2-6	TGTGCCAGCAGCTCGGGACAGGGTCTCCCCGCCAACGTCCTGACTTTC	CASSSGQGLPANVLTF
NA	TRBV6-5	TRBD1	TRBJ2-2	TGTGCCAGCAGTCCACAGGGGGCCAACACCGGGGAGCTGTTTTTT	CASSPQGANTGELFF
once	TRBV7-9	NA	TRBJ2-1	TGTGCCAGCAGCTTAATCTTCGGAAGCTCCTACAATGAGCAGTTCTTC	CASSLIFGSSYNEQFF
NA	TRBV28	NA	TRBJ2-1	TGTGCCAGCAGTTCGGTAGCGAAGTTCTTC	CASSSVAKFF
NA	TRBV28	TRBD1	TRBJ1-2	TGTGCCAGCAGTCCGGGGACAGTCTATGGCTACACCTTC	CASSPGTVYGYTF
NA	TRBV28	TRBD1	TRBJ1-5	TGTGCCAGCAGTTTATATCGACAGGGGATTCAGCCCCAGCATTTT	CASSLYRQGIQPQHF
NA	TRBV11-3	TRBD2	TRBJ2-2	TGTGCCAGCAGCGGCTGGGCGGGAGGGCCCGGGGAGCTGTTTTTT	CASSGWAGGPGELFF
NA	TRBV28	NA	TRBJ1-5	TGTGCCAGCAGGGATAACCGGGCGGTAGCGCGGAGTCAGCCCCAGCATTTT	CASRDNRAVARSQPQHF
NA	TRBV7-9	NA	TRBJ2-7	TGTGCCAGCAGCTTAGTGGATAGGAGGACCTACGAGCAGTACTTC	CASSLVDRRTYEQYF
NA	TRBV9	TRBD1	TRBJ2-1	TGTGCCAGCAGCGCCGGACAGGGGGGCAATGAGCAGTTCTTC	CASSAGQGGNEQFF
NA	TRBV5-1	TRBD2	TRBJ2-7	TGCGCCAGCAGCCCCGGGACTAGCGGTTTTAGCTCCTACGAGCAGTACTTC	CASSPGTSGFSSYEQYF
NA	TRBV7-3	TRBD2	TRBJ2-3	TGTGCCAGCAGCTTAAGCAGTTTCACTAGCGGGAGTACAGATACGCAGTATTTT	CASSLSSFTSGSTDTQYF
NA	TRBV2	TRBD1	TRBJ2-2	TGTGCCACCGACAGGGGCGGCACCGGGGAGCTGTTTTTT	CATDRGGTGELFF
NA	TRBV7-9	NA	TRBJ2-1	TGTGCCAGCAGCTTAGAGAGGGTGATGAATGAGCAGTTCTTC	CASSLERVMNEQFF
NA	TRBV9	NA	TRBJ1-2	TGTGCCAGCAGCAGACGGACGGGAAACTATGGCTACACCTTC	CASSRRTGNYGYTF
NA	TRBV11-2	NA	TRBJ1-2	TGTGCCAGCAGCTTTAGACAGAAACTCCTGTATGGCTACACCTTC	CASSFRQKLLYGYTF
NA	TRBV7-9	TRBD2	TRBJ2-1	TGTGCCAGCAGCTTAGCGCTCGGGAGGGAGTACAATGAGCAGTTCTTC	CASSLALGREYNEQFF
NA	TRBV6-5	NA	TRBJ1-3	TGTGCCAGCAGTTACTCGATCCCCCGCTCTGGAAACACCATATATTTT	CASSYSIPRSGNTIYF
NA	TRBV5-1	TRBD1	TRBJ1-1	TGCGCCAGCAGCTACAGGGGGCCGGACACTGAAGCTTTCTTT	CASSYRGPDTEAFF
NA	TRBV7-2	NA	TRBJ2-7	TGTGCCAGCAGCTTAGCGATTAGCGAAGCCTACGAGCAGTACTTC	CASSLAISEAYEQYF
NA	TRBV2	TRBD1	TRBJ2-2	TGTGCCAGCAGTGCGCAGGGGGCCGCCGGGGAGCTGTTTTTT	CASSAQGAAGELFF
NA	TRBV29-1	NA	TRBJ2-4	TGCAGCGTTGAAACCCGGGGCATCCAGTACTTC	CSVETRGIQYF
NA	TRBV6-1	TRBD1	TRBJ1-2	TGTGCCAGCAGTGAATCTCCAGGGGGCTATGGCTACACCTTC	CASSESPGGYGYTF
NA	TRBV9	NA	TRBJ2-1	TGTGCCAGCAGCGTAGGGGCTAGCCGTGAGCAGTTCTTC	CASSVGASREQFF
once	TRBV30	NA	TRBJ2-7	TGTGCCTGGGGGGCATCCGCGGGGGAGCAGTACTTC	CAWGASAGEQYF
NA	TRBV28	TRBD2	TRBJ2-1	TGTGCCAGCAGTAACGCTAACCCATCTAGCGGCCCCCCCCAGTTCTTC	CASSNANPSSGPPQFF
NA	TRBV7-9	NA	TRBJ2-5	TGTGCCAGCAGCTCCGGACAGAGGAGAGAGACCCAGTACTTC	CASSSGQRRETQYF
NA	TRBV19	NA	TRBJ2-3	TGTGCCAGTAGTACCGGGGGCGGGAGTCGTCTAGGGGGCACAGATACGCAGTATTTT	CASSTGGGSRLGGTDTQYF
NA	TRBV4-1	NA	TRBJ2-1	TGCGCCAGCAGCCAAGAGCAGGCCGGGACTCCCTACAATGAGCAGTTCTTC	CASSQEQAGTPYNEQFF
NA	TRBV5-1	NA	TRBJ2-6	TGCGCCAGCAGCCTGATTGGGGGACCTGGGGCCAACGTCCTGACTTTC	CASSLIGGPGANVLTF
NA	TRBV6-1	NA	TRBJ1-2	TGTGCCAGCAGTGAATTGGGGGGAAACTATGGCTACACCTTC	CASSELGGNYGYTF
NA	TRBV6-5	NA	TRBJ1-1	TGTGCCAGCAGTTACCAGGGATGGAACACTGAAGCTTTCTTT	CASSYQGWNTEAFF
NA	TRBV28	NA	TRBJ2-5	TGTGCCAGCAGTTTCCTTGGGACAAACCAAGAGACCCAGTACTTC	CASSFLGTNQETQYF
NA	TRBV7-2	TRBD2	TRBJ2-7	TGTGCCAGCAGCGCTGGGACTAGCGGGACCCACGAGCAGTACTTC	CASSAGTSGTHEQYF
NA	TRBV5-1	NA	TRBJ1-2	TGCGCCAGCAGCTTGGTGGCAGGCCCGGACTATGGCTACACCTTC	CASSLVAGPDYGYTF
few	TRBV5-4	NA	TRBJ2-7	TGTGCCAGCTCCTCCCCCCCACCATTGTACGAGCAGTACTTC	CASSSPPPLYEQYF
NA	TRBV10-3	NA	TRBJ2-3	TGTGCCATCACTCTTTCGGGAACAGATACGCAGTATTTT	CAITLSGTDTQYF
NA	TRBV28	TRBD2	TRBJ2-2	TGTGCCAGCAGGACTAGCGGGACTATCGGGGAGCTGTTTTTT	CASRTSGTIGELFF
once	TRBV27	TRBD2	TRBJ2-7	TGTGCCAGCAGTTTAAGGATCCTAGCGGGAGGAACCCCATACGAGCAGTACTTC	CASSLRILAGGTPYEQYF
NA	TRBV28	TRBD2	TRBJ2-1	TGTGCCAGCACCCCCAGGACTAGCTCCTACAATGAGCAGTTCTTC	CASTPRTSSYNEQFF
NA	TRBV7-2	NA	TRBJ1-5	TGTGCCAGCAGCTTAGCACAGTCACCCCAGCCCCAGCATTTT	CASSLAQSPQPQHF
NA	TRBV7-2	TRBD2	TRBJ2-1	TGTGCCAGCAGTGTAAAGTTTCAGCGGGGGACGGGTAATGAGCAGTTCTTC	CASSVKFQRGTGNEQFF
NA	TRBV6-1	NA	TRBJ2-2	TGTGCCAGCAGTGAATACTGGGGGCGCGGCGGGGAGCTGTTTTTT	CASSEYWGRGGELFF
NA	TRBV27	NA	TRBJ2-1	TGTGCCAGCAGTCCGGACAGTCTAAGGCAGTTCTTC	CASSPDSLRQFF
NA	TRBV28	NA	TRBJ1-2	TGTGCCAGCAGTTTCCTTTTCGTGGCTGGCTACACCTTC	CASSFLFVAGYTF
NA	TRBV11-1	TRBD2	TRBJ2-2	TGTGCCAGCAGCCGTGGTCTCGGGAGGGCCGACACCGGGGAGCTGTTTTTT	CASSRGLGRADTGELFF
once	TRBV7-6	TRBD2	TRBJ2-1	TGTGCCAGCAGCTTAGGGGCTAGCGGGGTCGGCTCCTACAATGAGCAGTTCTTC	CASSLGASGVGSYNEQFF
NA	TRBV14	NA	TRBJ1-2	TGTGCCAGCAGCCTCAACGTAGCTAACTATGGCTACACCTTC	CASSLNVANYGYTF
NA	TRBV28	TRBD2	TRBJ2-1	TGTGCCAGCAGTTGGACTAGCGGGAATGAGCAGTTCTTC	CASSWTSGNEQFF
NA	TRBV27	NA	TRBJ2-7	TGTGCCAGCAGTCCAATGCGGTCAAGCTCCTACGAGCAGTACTTC	CASSPMRSSSYEQYF